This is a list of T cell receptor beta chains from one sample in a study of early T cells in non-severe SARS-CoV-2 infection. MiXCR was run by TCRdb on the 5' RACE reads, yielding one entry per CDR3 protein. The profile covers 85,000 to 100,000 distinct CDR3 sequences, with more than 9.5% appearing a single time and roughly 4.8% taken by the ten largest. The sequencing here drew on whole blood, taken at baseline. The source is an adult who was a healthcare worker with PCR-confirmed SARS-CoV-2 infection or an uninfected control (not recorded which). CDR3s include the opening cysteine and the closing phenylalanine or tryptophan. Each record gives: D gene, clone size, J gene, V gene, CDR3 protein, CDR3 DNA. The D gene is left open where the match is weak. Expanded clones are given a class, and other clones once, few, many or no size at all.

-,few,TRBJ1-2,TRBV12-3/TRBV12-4,CASSLKVFSGYTF,TGTGCCAGCAGTTTGAAGGTCTTCTCTGGCTACACCTTC
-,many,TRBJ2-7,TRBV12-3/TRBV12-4,CASSFGGSYEQYF,TGTGCCAGCAGTTTTGGGGGCAGCTACGAGCAGTACTTC
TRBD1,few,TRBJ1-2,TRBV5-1,CASSLNTGVKAYGYTF,TGCGCCAGCAGCCTGAATACAGGGGTTAAGGCCTATGGCTACACCTTC
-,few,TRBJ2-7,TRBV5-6,CASSSGHFYEQYF,TGTGCCAGCAGCTCGGGACACTTCTACGAGCAGTACTTC
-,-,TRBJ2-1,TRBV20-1,CSASRKGPFSYNEQFF,TGCAGTGCTAGTAGGAAAGGGCCCTTCTCCTACAATGAGCAGTTCTTC
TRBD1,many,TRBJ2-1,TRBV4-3,CASSPDRASYNEQFF,TGCGCCAGCAGCCCCGACAGGGCTTCCTACAATGAGCAGTTCTTC
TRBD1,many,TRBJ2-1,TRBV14,CASSQGQGSYNEQFF,TGTGCCAGCAGCCAAGGACAGGGCTCCTACAATGAGCAGTTCTTC
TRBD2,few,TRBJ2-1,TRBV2,CASSAGLAGVYEQFF,TGTGCCAGCAGCGCGGGCCTAGCGGGAGTCTATGAGCAGTTCTTC
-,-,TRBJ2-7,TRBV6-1,CASSEMAAYEQYF,TGTGCCAGCAGTGAAATGGCAGCCTACGAGCAGTACTTC
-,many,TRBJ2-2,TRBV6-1,CASSEQGNTGELFF,TGTGCCAGCAGTGAACAGGGGAACACCGGGGAGCTGTTTTTT
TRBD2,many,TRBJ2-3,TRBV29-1,CSVDISGTSVSTDTQYF,TGCAGCGTTGACATCTCCGGGACTAGCGTTTCAACAGATACGCAGTATTTT
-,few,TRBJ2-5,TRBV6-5,CASSYLGTTEETQYF,TGTGCCAGCAGTTACTTAGGGACAACCGAAGAGACCCAGTACTTC
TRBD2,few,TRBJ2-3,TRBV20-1,CSARTSGTSTDTQYF,TGCAGTGCTAGGACTAGCGGCACTAGCACAGATACGCAGTATTTT
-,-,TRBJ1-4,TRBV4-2,CASSQNIRGDEKLFF,TGTGCCAGCAGCCAAAACATCAGGGGAGATGAAAAACTGTTTTTT
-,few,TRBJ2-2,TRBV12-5,CASGSGPGPGELFF,TGTGCTAGTGGTTCGGGGCCAGGTCCCGGGGAGCTGTTTTTT
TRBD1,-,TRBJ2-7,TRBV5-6,CASRYRTGNREQYF,TGTGCCAGCAGATACCGGACAGGGAATCGCGAGCAGTACTTC
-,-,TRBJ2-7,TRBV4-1,CASSQVYRDHEQYF,TGCGCCAGCAGCCAAGTGTACAGGGACCACGAGCAGTACTTC
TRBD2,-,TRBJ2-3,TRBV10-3,CATGTSGGAFEDTQYF,TGTGCCACCGGGACTAGCGGGGGGGCGTTCGAAGATACGCAGTATTTT
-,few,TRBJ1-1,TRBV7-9,CASSPLYTEAFF,TGTGCCAGCAGCCCTTTATACACTGAAGCTTTCTTT
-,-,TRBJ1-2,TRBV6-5,CASSYGGRVESYTF,TGTGCCAGCAGTTACGGGGGGCGCGTAGAAAGCTACACCTTC
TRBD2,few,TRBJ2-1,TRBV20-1,CSAARGGVSYNEQFF,TGCAGTGCAGCGCGGGGGGGCGTATCCTACAATGAGCAGTTCTTC
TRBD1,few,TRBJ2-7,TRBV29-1,CSVALKGASYEQYF,TGCAGCGTTGCCCTAAAGGGGGCTTCCTACGAGCAGTACTTC
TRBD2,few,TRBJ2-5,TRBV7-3,CASSLTAGGLETQYF,TGTGCCAGCAGCTTAACCGCGGGAGGGCTCGAGACCCAGTACTTC
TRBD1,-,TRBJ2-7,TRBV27,CASSLMTGGNEQYF,TGTGCCAGCAGTTTAATGACAGGGGGCAACGAGCAGTACTTC
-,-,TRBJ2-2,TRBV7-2,CASSLYTRVGTGELFF,TGTGCCAGCAGCCTTTACACCAGGGTTGGGACCGGGGAGCTGTTTTTT
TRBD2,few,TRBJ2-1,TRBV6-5,CASSYLGGRAHEQFF,TGTGCCAGCAGTTACCTGGGCGGGAGGGCCCATGAGCAGTTCTTC
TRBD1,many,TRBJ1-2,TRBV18,CASSPSASTGYGYTF,TGTGCCAGCTCACCTTCCGCTTCGACAGGGTATGGCTACACCTTC
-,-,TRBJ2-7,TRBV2,CASSRQRSYEQYF,TGTGCCAGCAGTCGACAGCGGTCCTACGAGCAGTACTTC
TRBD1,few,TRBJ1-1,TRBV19,CASSPTPPQGFTEAFF,TGTGCCAGTAGTCCGACCCCCCCACAGGGGTTCACTGAAGCTTTCTTT
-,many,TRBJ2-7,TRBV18,CASSPPDSSYEQYF,TGTGCCAGCTCACCACCGGACTCATCCTACGAGCAGTACTTC
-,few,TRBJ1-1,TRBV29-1,CSVEVVAMNTEAFF,TGCAGCGTTGAAGTGGTGGCTATGAACACTGAAGCTTTCTTT
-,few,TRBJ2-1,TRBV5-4,CASREGGYNEQFF,TGTGCCAGCAGAGAGGGCGGGTACAATGAGCAGTTCTTC
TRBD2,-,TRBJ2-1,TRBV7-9,CASSLQAGGSLGNEQFF,TGTGCCAGCAGCCTCCAAGCGGGGGGTTCCTTAGGCAATGAGCAGTTCTTC
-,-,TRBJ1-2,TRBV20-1,CSARDPVRAIGYTF,TGCAGTGCTAGAGATCCCGTCAGGGCCATTGGCTACACCTTC
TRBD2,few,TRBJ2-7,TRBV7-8,CASSSSPSGSSYEQYF,TGTGCCAGCAGCTCCTCCCCTAGCGGGTCCTCCTACGAGCAGTACTTC
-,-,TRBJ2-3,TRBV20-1,CSARGRTDTQYF,TGCAGTGCTAGAGGACGCACAGATACGCAGTATTTT
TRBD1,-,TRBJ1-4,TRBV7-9,CASNRGANEKLFF,TGTGCCAGCAACAGGGGGGCTAATGAAAAACTGTTTTTT
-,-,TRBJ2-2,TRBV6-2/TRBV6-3,CASSRSTRGIGELFF,TGTGCCAGCAGTCGTTCAACCCGGGGCATCGGGGAGCTGTTTTTT
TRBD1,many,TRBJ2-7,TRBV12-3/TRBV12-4,CASSFRPGGGSEQYF,TGTGCCAGCAGTTTTCGCCCAGGGGGCGGCTCCGAGCAGTACTTC
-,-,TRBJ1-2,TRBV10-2,CASSEKGPETLGYTF,TGCGCCAGCAGTGAGAAGGGTCCCGAAACCCTTGGCTACACCTTC
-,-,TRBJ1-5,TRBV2,CASTGYSNQPQHF,TGTGCCAGCACGGGGTACAGCAATCAGCCCCAGCATTTT
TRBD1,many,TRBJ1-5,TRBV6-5,CASSRTGNQPQHF,TGTGCCAGCAGTCGGACAGGGAATCAGCCCCAGCATTTT
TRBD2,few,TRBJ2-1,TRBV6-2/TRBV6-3,CASTLRSGSSYNEQFF,TGTGCCAGCACCCTTCGCAGCGGGAGCTCCTACAATGAGCAGTTCTTC
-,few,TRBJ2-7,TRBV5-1,CASSLGAVLYEQYF,TGCGCCAGCAGCTTAGGCGCGGTACTCTACGAGCAGTACTTC
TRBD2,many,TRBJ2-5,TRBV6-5,CASRALAGATETQYF,TGTGCCAGCAGGGCACTAGCGGGAGCGACGGAGACCCAGTACTTC
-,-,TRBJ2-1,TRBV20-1,CSARASEQFF,TGCAGTGCTAGAGCCTCTGAGCAGTTCTTC
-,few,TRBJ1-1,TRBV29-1,CSVGDYLGTEAFF,TGCAGCGTTGGGGACTATCTGGGCACTGAAGCTTTCTTT
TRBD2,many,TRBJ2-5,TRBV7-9,CASSLRTSVETQYF,TGTGCCAGCAGCCTACGGACTAGCGTAGAGACCCAGTACTTC
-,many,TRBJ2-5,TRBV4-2,CASSQDVAETQYF,TGTGCCAGCAGCCAAGATGTCGCAGAGACCCAGTACTTC
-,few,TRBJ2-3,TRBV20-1,CSARDGGGDTQYF,TGCAGTGCTAGGGACGGGGGAGGAGATACGCAGTATTTT
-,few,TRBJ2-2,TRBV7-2,CASSWGPHTGELFF,TGTGCCAGCAGCTGGGGACCGCACACCGGGGAGCTGTTTTTT
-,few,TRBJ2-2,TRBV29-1,CSVRLAGELFF,TGCAGCGTTCGACTTGCCGGGGAGCTGTTTTTT
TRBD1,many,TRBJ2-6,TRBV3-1,CASSQDWTGVFGANVLTF,TGTGCCAGCAGCCAAGATTGGACAGGAGTATTTGGGGCCAACGTCCTGACTTTC
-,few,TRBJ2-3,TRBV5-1,CASSTLATDTQYF,TGCGCCAGCAGCACTCTAGCTACAGATACGCAGTATTTT
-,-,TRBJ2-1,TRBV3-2,CASSQSGQSSGTPIVQFF,TGTGCCAGCAGCCAGTCAGGACAGTCTAGCGGGACCCCGATAGTGCAGTTCTTC
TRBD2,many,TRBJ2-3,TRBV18,CASSPQRGDTDTQYF,TGTGCCAGCTCACCCCAGCGGGGGGACACAGATACGCAGTATTTT
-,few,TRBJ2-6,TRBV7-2,CASSLSSAGANVLTF,TGTGCCAGCAGCTTAAGCTCAGCTGGGGCCAACGTCCTGACTTTC
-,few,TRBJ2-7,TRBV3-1,CASSPRPSFAYEQYF,TGTGCCAGCAGCCCCCGACCATCTTTCGCCTACGAGCAGTACTTC